This is a list of T cell receptor beta chains from one sample in a study of cytomegalovirus exposure and HLA in healthy donors. Only in-frame clones appear in the TCRdb table, and some are missing; sequencing was by immunoSEQ multiplex PCR. The profile covers around 130,000 clones, with around 8.5% appearing a single time and 5.5% taken by the ten largest. The sequencing input was PBMCs. The origin of the receptors is a man aged 35 to 55 in good health and CMV-seronegative. CDR3s include the opening cysteine and the closing phenylalanine or tryptophan. The D gene is left open where the match is weak. Size is stated for part of the rows, as once, few or many counts, or as a class when the clone is expanded.

v_call: TRBV25-1; j_call: TRBJ2-1; clone_size: -; d_call: TRBD1; cdr3_aa: CASSPDREEDEQFF; cdr3_nt: TGTGCCAGCAGTCCGGACAGGGAGGAGGATGAGCAGTTCTTC
v_call: TRBV12-5; j_call: TRBJ2-7; clone_size: few; d_call: -; cdr3_aa: CASGLGQVPQQYF; cdr3_nt: TGTGCTAGTGGTTTGGGACAGGTACCACAGCAGTACTTC
v_call: TRBV5-1; j_call: TRBJ1-2; clone_size: -; d_call: -; cdr3_aa: CASSVSGGTYGYTF; cdr3_nt: TGCGCCAGCAGCGTGTCGGGGGGGACCTATGGCTACACCTTC
v_call: TRBV5-6; j_call: TRBJ1-1; clone_size: -; d_call: -; cdr3_aa: CASSSGQLFEAFF; cdr3_nt: TGTGCCAGCAGCTCAGGACAGCTTTTTGAAGCTTTCTTT
v_call: TRBV2; j_call: TRBJ2-7; clone_size: few; d_call: -; cdr3_aa: CASRDSGSYEQYF; cdr3_nt: TGTGCCAGCAGGGACTCGGGCTCCTACGAGCAGTACTTC
v_call: TRBV19; j_call: TRBJ1-5; clone_size: few; d_call: -; cdr3_aa: CASSIGRGDNQPQHF; cdr3_nt: TGTGCCAGTAGTATTGGCAGGGGAGACAATCAGCCCCAGCATTTT
v_call: TRBV7-9; j_call: TRBJ2-3; clone_size: -; d_call: TRBD1; cdr3_aa: CASSLLETGSTDTQYF; cdr3_nt: TGTGCCAGCAGCTTATTGGAGACAGGGTCCACAGATACGCAGTATTTT
v_call: TRBV6-4; j_call: TRBJ1-1; clone_size: -; d_call: TRBD1; cdr3_aa: CASSRDREAFF; cdr3_nt: TGTGCCAGCAGTCGGGACAGGGAAGCTTTCTTT
v_call: TRBV28; j_call: TRBJ1-4; clone_size: few; d_call: -; cdr3_aa: CASSLWGGGATNEKLFF; cdr3_nt: TGTGCCAGCAGTTTATGGGGAGGCGGGGCAACTAATGAAAAACTGTTTTTT
v_call: TRBV2; j_call: TRBJ2-3; clone_size: -; d_call: TRBD2; cdr3_aa: CASSRDYTDTQYF; cdr3_nt: TGTGCCAGCAGTAGGGACTACACAGATACGCAGTATTTT
v_call: TRBV6-1; j_call: TRBJ1-5; clone_size: few; d_call: TRBD1; cdr3_aa: CASKTGVSPQHF; cdr3_nt: TGTGCCAGCAAGACAGGGGTATCGCCCCAGCATTTT
v_call: TRBV5-6; j_call: TRBJ2-4; clone_size: -; d_call: -; cdr3_aa: CASSRGGGGAKNIQYF; cdr3_nt: TGTGCCAGCAGCAGGGGAGGGGGGGGAGCCAAAAACATTCAGTACTTC
v_call: TRBV27; j_call: TRBJ1-1; clone_size: -; d_call: -; cdr3_aa: CASSYQPNTEAFF; cdr3_nt: TGTGCCAGCTCCTATCAACCGAACACTGAAGCTTTCTTT
v_call: TRBV19; j_call: TRBJ1-1; clone_size: -; d_call: -; cdr3_aa: CASSPSSGARGAFF; cdr3_nt: TGTGCCAGTAGCCCATCAAGCGGGGCGAGGGGTGCTTTCTTT
v_call: TRBV10-3; j_call: TRBJ1-1; clone_size: few; d_call: -; cdr3_aa: CAISEIGGMNTEAFF; cdr3_nt: TGTGCCATCAGTGAGATAGGAGGGATGAACACTGAAGCTTTCTTT
v_call: TRBV19; j_call: TRBJ2-3; clone_size: -; d_call: -; cdr3_aa: CASSIHQRASTDTQYF; cdr3_nt: TGTGCCAGTAGTATTCATCAGCGGGCCAGCACAGATACGCAGTATTTT
v_call: TRBV6-1; j_call: TRBJ2-7; clone_size: -; d_call: TRBD2; cdr3_aa: CASTPSGADYEQYF; cdr3_nt: TGTGCCAGCACCCCCAGCGGGGCGGACTACGAGCAGTACTTC
v_call: TRBV11-3; j_call: TRBJ2-2; clone_size: few; d_call: TRBD1; cdr3_aa: CASSHRGQDGELFF; cdr3_nt: TGTGCCAGCAGCCACAGGGGGCAAGACGGGGAGCTGTTTTTT
v_call: TRBV4-2; j_call: TRBJ2-5; clone_size: few; d_call: -; cdr3_aa: CASSQALVGGQETQYF; cdr3_nt: TGTGCCAGCAGCCAAGCTCTAGTGGGGGGACAAGAGACCCAGTACTTC
v_call: TRBV28; j_call: TRBJ1-5; clone_size: -; d_call: -; cdr3_aa: CASRATENQPQHF; cdr3_nt: TGTGCCAGCAGGGCCACGGAGAATCAGCCCCAGCATTTT
v_call: TRBV7-2; j_call: TRBJ1-2; clone_size: few; d_call: -; cdr3_aa: CASSLAVRVDGYTF; cdr3_nt: TGTGCCAGCAGCTTAGCGGTCAGGGTCGATGGCTACACCTTC
v_call: TRBV12-5; j_call: TRBJ2-5; clone_size: -; d_call: -; cdr3_aa: CASGFGLTEARYF; cdr3_nt: TGTGCTAGTGGTTTCGGCCTAACCGAAGCGCGGTACTTC
v_call: TRBV27; j_call: TRBJ2-2; clone_size: -; d_call: TRBD2; cdr3_aa: CASSRLGGAPGELFF; cdr3_nt: TGTGCCAGCAGTCGACTCGGGGGGGCCCCCGGGGAGCTGTTTTTT
v_call: TRBV4-1; j_call: TRBJ2-7; clone_size: few; d_call: TRBD2; cdr3_aa: CASSQVPGGTYEQYF; cdr3_nt: TGCGCCAGCAGCCAAGTCCCGGGGGGAACCTACGAGCAGTACTTC
v_call: TRBV15; j_call: TRBJ2-1; clone_size: few; d_call: TRBD1; cdr3_aa: CATSRGQGRYNEQFF; cdr3_nt: TGTGCCACCAGCAGAGGACAGGGCAGATACAATGAGCAGTTCTTC
v_call: TRBV9; j_call: TRBJ1-6; clone_size: few; d_call: -; cdr3_aa: CASSEGGPGVYSPLHF; cdr3_nt: TGTGCCAGCAGCGAGGGAGGACCGGGCGTTTATTCACCCCTCCACTTT
v_call: TRBV5-1; j_call: TRBJ2-7; clone_size: -; d_call: TRBD1; cdr3_aa: CASSFRDRGAEQYF; cdr3_nt: TGCGCCAGCAGCTTCCGGGACAGAGGGGCCGAGCAGTACTTC
v_call: TRBV4-1; j_call: TRBJ2-7; clone_size: few; d_call: -; cdr3_aa: CASSQDDVGSYEQYF; cdr3_nt: TGCGCCAGCAGCCAAGATGATGTCGGTTCCTACGAGCAGTACTTC
v_call: TRBV9; j_call: TRBJ1-3; clone_size: few; d_call: -; cdr3_aa: CASSLQQGRSGNTIYF; cdr3_nt: TGTGCCAGCAGCCTCCAACAGGGTCGCTCTGGAAACACCATATATTTT
v_call: TRBV11-2; j_call: TRBJ1-1; clone_size: few; d_call: -; cdr3_aa: CASSPERYTEAFF; cdr3_nt: TGTGCCAGCAGCCCCGAGAGGTACACTGAAGCTTTCTTT
v_call: TRBV11-3; j_call: TRBJ1-2; clone_size: -; d_call: -; cdr3_aa: CASSLQTHRVGIYTF; cdr3_nt: TGTGCCAGCTCCCTTCAAACCCACAGGGTTGGAATCTACACCTTC
v_call: TRBV10-3; j_call: TRBJ2-3; clone_size: few; d_call: TRBD1; cdr3_aa: CAIRPGTEPTDTQYF; cdr3_nt: TGTGCCATCAGGCCCGGGACAGAGCCCACAGATACGCAGTATTTT
v_call: TRBV2; j_call: TRBJ1-1; clone_size: few; d_call: TRBD1; cdr3_aa: CASILRDRRLNTEAFF; cdr3_nt: TGTGCCAGCATACTAAGGGACAGGCGGTTGAACACTGAAGCTTTCTTT
v_call: TRBV6-5; j_call: TRBJ2-1; clone_size: -; d_call: -; cdr3_aa: CASSYSSWLRNEQFF; cdr3_nt: TGTGCCAGCAGTTACTCTTCCTGGTTGAGGAATGAGCAGTTCTTC
v_call: TRBV6-5; j_call: TRBJ1-4; clone_size: few; d_call: -; cdr3_aa: CASSYGQFNEKLFF; cdr3_nt: TGTGCCAGCAGTTACGGACAGTTTAATGAAAAACTGTTTTTT
v_call: TRBV19; j_call: TRBJ2-5; clone_size: few; d_call: TRBD1; cdr3_aa: CASQGVGPQETQYF; cdr3_nt: TGTGCCAGCCAGGGGGTGGGCCCCCAAGAGACCCAGTACTTC
v_call: TRBV7-2; j_call: TRBJ2-7; clone_size: few; d_call: -; cdr3_aa: CASSLGPGYEQYF; cdr3_nt: TGTGCCAGCAGCTTAGGTCCGGGGTACGAGCAGTACTTC
v_call: TRBV18; j_call: TRBJ1-5; clone_size: few; d_call: -; cdr3_aa: CASSYQSVSNQPQHF; cdr3_nt: TGTGCCAGCTCGTACCAATCGGTGAGCAATCAGCCCCAGCATTTT
v_call: TRBV2; j_call: TRBJ1-2; clone_size: few; d_call: -; cdr3_aa: CASSELLSEF; cdr3_nt: TGTGCCAGCAGTGAACTCTTGAGCGAGTTC
v_call: TRBV28; j_call: TRBJ2-7; clone_size: -; d_call: -; cdr3_aa: CASSFSGEFEQYF; cdr3_nt: TGTGCCAGCAGTTTTTCTGGGGAGTTCGAGCAGTACTTC
v_call: TRBV6-5; j_call: TRBJ2-7; clone_size: few; d_call: -; cdr3_aa: CASRDLGQGGHEQYF; cdr3_nt: TGTGCCAGCAGGGACCTGGGGCAGGGGGGCCACGAGCAGTACTTC
v_call: TRBV5-1; j_call: TRBJ1-4; clone_size: -; d_call: TRBD1; cdr3_aa: CASSDRQGGEKLFF; cdr3_nt: TGCGCCAGCAGCGATAGACAGGGAGGTGAAAAACTGTTTTTT
v_call: TRBV19; j_call: TRBJ2-3; clone_size: few; d_call: -; cdr3_aa: CASSLRGDTQYF; cdr3_nt: TGTGCCAGTAGCTTGCGCGGAGATACGCAGTATTTT
v_call: TRBV5-1; j_call: TRBJ2-3; clone_size: few; d_call: TRBD2; cdr3_aa: CASSSLRLAGGYTDTQYF; cdr3_nt: TGCGCCAGCAGCTCCCTAAGACTAGCGGGGGGCTACACAGATACGCAGTATTTT
v_call: TRBV6-5; j_call: TRBJ2-7; clone_size: few; d_call: TRBD1; cdr3_aa: CASSSSHRGEQYF; cdr3_nt: TGTGCCAGCAGTTCCAGCCACAGGGGCGAGCAGTACTTC
v_call: TRBV7-3; j_call: TRBJ2-7; clone_size: -; d_call: TRBD1; cdr3_aa: CASSSGTGGEQYF; cdr3_nt: TGTGCCAGCAGCTCCGGGACAGGAGGCGAGCAGTACTTC
v_call: TRBV2; j_call: TRBJ2-2; clone_size: few; d_call: TRBD1; cdr3_aa: CASSTGGGDGELFF; cdr3_nt: TGTGCCAGCAGCACAGGGGGTGGGGACGGGGAGCTGTTTTTT
v_call: TRBV6-1; j_call: TRBJ1-2; clone_size: few; d_call: -; cdr3_aa: CASRPRQATNYGYTF; cdr3_nt: TGTGCCAGCAGACCAAGACAGGCAACTAACTATGGCTACACCTTC
v_call: TRBV19; j_call: TRBJ1-1; clone_size: few; d_call: -; cdr3_aa: CASSIDRRGLGTEAFF; cdr3_nt: TGTGCCAGTAGTATAGATAGAAGGGGGTTGGGCACTGAAGCTTTCTTT
v_call: TRBV27; j_call: TRBJ1-2; clone_size: few; d_call: -; cdr3_aa: CASSRTHDYGYTF; cdr3_nt: TGTGCCAGCAGTCGGACACATGACTATGGCTACACCTTC
v_call: TRBV7-8; j_call: TRBJ1-5; clone_size: -; d_call: TRBD1; cdr3_aa: CASSLGDRNQPQHF; cdr3_nt: TGTGCCAGCAGCTTAGGGGACAGGAATCAGCCCCAGCATTTT